These 15 T cell receptor beta chains were all obtained from the same sample, sequenced in a study of chemoradiotherapy in HPV16-positive cancers. TCRdb's copy holds only in-frame clones and misses some; the assay was immunoSEQ multiplex PCR. In the table there are roughly 12,000 clones, about four fifths of which are singletons. Sample collection was performed from a patient who underwent chemoradiotherapy. These receptors came from a human donor with HPV-associated anogenital cancer.

This clone was recorded a few times. The V gene is TRBV30, the J gene TRBJ1-5, with a weak D call TRBD1 (6 bases). Per germline, CDR1 GTSNPN and CDR2 SVGIG (reference sequence). The CDR3 sequence is 13 residues long. The V end lost 3 bases, the J end lost 12 bases, and 18 bases lay between the germline ends. This chain's CDR3 is CAWSEGHRRLQHF. The CDR3 DNA reads TGTGCCTGGAGCGAGGGACATCGGCGTCTCCAGCATTTT.

The rearrangement joins TRBV9 to TRBJ2-1; possibly TRBD2 for D (5 bases). Germline CDR1 is SGDLS and CDR2 is YYNGEE. The length of the CDR3 is 12 residues. V dropped 4 bases and J dropped 16 bases, with 18 bases sitting between them. The CDR3 DNA sequence: TGTGCCAGCAGCACCGGACTGAATGGCACATTCTTC. Amino acid sequence: CASSTGLNGTFF. Based on the CDR3 plus reference TRBV9 and TRBJ2-1, the full variable domain is DSGVTQTPKHLITATGQRVTLRCSPRSGDLSVYWYQQSLDQGLQFLIQYYNGEERAKGNILERFSAQQFPDLHSELNLSSLELGDSALYFCASSTGLNGTFFGPGTRLTVL.

The CDR3 DNA reads as TGCGCCAGCAGCCATACGGGACAGGGGGACTACGAGCAGTACTTC. Translated, it gives CASSHTGQGDYEQYF. The gene calls are TRBV4-1 and TRBJ2-7; 11 nucleotides align to TRBD1. Germline trimming cut 3 bases from V and 3 bases from J; bases unmatched to any gene: 4. CDR1 and CDR2 (germline): MGHRA, YSYEKL. This CDR3 contains 15 residues.

The chain employs TRBV10-3 and TRBJ1-3; D ambiguous. In germline, CDR1 is ENHRY, CDR2 SYGVKD. V lost 4 bases and J 0 bases, leaving 4 bases between the germline ends. This CDR3 is 13 amino acids long. The CDR3 is CAISGLSGNTIYF. The CDR3 DNA reads as TGTGCCATCAGTGGCCTCTCTGGAAACACCATATATTTT.

The rearrangement joins TRBV5-4 to TRBJ2-7, with 8 bases that match TRBD2. The germline gives CDR1 SGHNT, CDR2 YYREEE (reference sequence). The CDR3 spans 16 residues. The V gene end was trimmed by 2 bases and the J gene end by 0 bases; junction bases not matched to a gene: 7. The CDR3 region is CASSFRSGGVSYEQYF. As DNA, the CDR3 is TGTGCCAGCAGCTTTAGGAGCGGGGGCGTCTCCTACGAGCAGTACTTC.

The genes are TRBV2 and TRBJ2-7; D is undetermined. There are 13 residues in the CDR3. Trimming pared 4 bases from V and 2 bases from J, leaving 9 bases between. Germline V gene lookup returns CDR1 SNHLY and CDR2 FYNNEI. CDR3 residues: CASSVFQTYEQYF. In DNA form, the CDR3 reads TGTGCCAGCAGTGTATTTCAGACCTACGAGCAGTACTTC. Based on the CDR3 plus reference TRBV2 and TRBJ2-7, the full variable domain is EPEVTQTPSHQVTQMGQEVILRCVPISNHLYFYWYRQILGQKVEFLVSFYNNEISEKSEIFDDQFSVERPDGSNFTLKIRSTKLEDSAMYFCASSVFQTYEQYFGPGTRLTVT.

Concerning this clone itself: Compared with germline, one end of the junction differs, possibly owing to a read error. The chain employs TRBV7-7 and TRBJ2-3; a possible D gene is TRBD1 (6 bases). From germline, CDR1 is SSHAT and CDR2 FNYEAQ (reference sequence). This CDR3 spans 14 amino acids. The CDR3 sequence: CASSRDTGTDTQYF. For the CDR3, the DNA is TGTGCTAGCAGCCGGGACACCGGCACAGATACGCAGTATTTT.

V gene TRBV7-3 combines with J gene TRBJ2-2; a weak D match, TRBD2 (6 bases). The V end lost 4 bases, the J end lost 1 base, and 25 bases lay between the germline ends. The CDR3 extends over 20 amino acids. The germline V gene encodes CDR1 SGHTA and CDR2 FQGTGA. The CDR3, as DNA: TGTGCCAGCAGCTCTTACCCTGTTTTGAATCTAGCGTGGAACACCGGGGAGCTGTTTTTT. Its protein is CASSSYPVLNLAWNTGELFF.

The chain carries TRBV6-1 and TRBJ2-2; possibly TRBD1 or TRBD2 for D (5 bases each). CDR1 and CDR2 (germline): MNHNS, SASEGT. V lost 6 bases to trimming and J lost 6 bases, with 11 bases between them. This CDR3 has 13 residues. The CDR3 DNA sequence: TGTGCCAGCAGCTACGAGGGGCCCGGGGAGCTGTTTTTT. Its protein product is CASSYEGPGELFF.

The rearrangement uses TRBV2 and TRBJ2-1; TRBD2 matches at 9 bases. This CDR3 comprises 15 residues. Trimming removed 4 bases from V and 4 bases from J; junction bases left unmatched: 5. Germline V gene data show CDR1 as SNHLY and CDR2 as FYNNEI. The CDR3, as DNA: TGTGCCAGCAGTGTCGGCGGGGGGGAATACAATGAGCAGTTCTTC. Protein: CASSVGGGEYNEQFF. Drawing the rest from reference TRBV2 and TRBJ2-1, the complete variable domain is EPEVTQTPSHQVTQMGQEVILRCVPISNHLYFYWYRQILGQKVEFLVSFYNNEISEKSEIFDDQFSVERPDGSNFTLKIRSTKLEDSAMYFCASSVGGGEYNEQFFGPGTRLTVL.

The chain has TRBV28 and TRBJ2-1, with 9 nucleotides matching TRBD1. V was clipped by 8 bases and J by 5 bases; unmatched bases: 10. CDR1 MDHEN and CDR2 SYDVKM come from the germline V gene. The CDR3 consists of 15 residues. CDR3: CASHRQRTGDNEQFF. Here the CDR3 DNA reads TGTGCCAGCCATAGGCAACGGACAGGGGACAATGAGCAGTTCTTC.

This chain joins TRBV4-1 and TRBJ1-1, with a weak D call TRBD1 (6 bases). V was shortened by 3 bases and J by 0 bases, with 14 bases between the two germline ends. Germline CDR1 and CDR2: MGHRA and YSYEKL. This CDR3 is built from 16 residues. CDR3 nucleotide sequence: TGCGCCAGCAGCCACCTCTCGACAGGCTTGAACACTGAAGCTTTCTTT. As protein: CASSHLSTGLNTEAFF.

The V call is TRBV6-5, the J call TRBJ2-2, with D maybe TRBD2 (5 bases). Germline-derived CDR1 and CDR2 are MNHEY and SVGAGI. The CDR3 spans 15 residues. Trimming took off 2 bases at V and 7 bases at J, with 14 bases between the two ends. The CDR3 protein is CASSYEAGPHGELFF. For the CDR3, the DNA is TGTGCCAGCAGTTACGAGGCGGGCCCCCACGGGGAGCTGTTTTTT.

V and J are TRBV21-1 and TRBJ2-3. TRBV21-1 is a pseudogene. The CDR3 runs to 15 residues. This chain's CDR3 is CASSKEGPGTDTQYF. The CDR3 DNA follows: TGTGCCAGCAGCAAAGAAGGGCCAGGCACAGATACGCAGTATTTT.

The genes are TRBV27 and TRBJ2-7; TRBD1 agrees at 8 bases. Germline V gene lookup returns CDR1 MNHEY and CDR2 SMNVEV (reference sequence). The CDR3 extends over 13 amino acids. Unmatched junction bases numbered 6, after V lost 5 bases and J lost 6 bases. As DNA, the CDR3 is TGTGCCAGCAGTATCCAGACAGGGGCCGAGCAGTACTTC. Translating gives CASSIQTGAEQYF.